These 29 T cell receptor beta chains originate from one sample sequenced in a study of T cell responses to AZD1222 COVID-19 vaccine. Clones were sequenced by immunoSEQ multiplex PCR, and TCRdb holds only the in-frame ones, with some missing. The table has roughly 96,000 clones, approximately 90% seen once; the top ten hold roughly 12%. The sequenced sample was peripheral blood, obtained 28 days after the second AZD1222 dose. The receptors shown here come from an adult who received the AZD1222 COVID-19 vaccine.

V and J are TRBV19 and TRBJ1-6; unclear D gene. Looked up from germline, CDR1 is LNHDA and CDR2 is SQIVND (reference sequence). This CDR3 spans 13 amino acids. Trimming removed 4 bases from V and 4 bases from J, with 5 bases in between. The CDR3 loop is CASSNQYNSPLHF. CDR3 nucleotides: TGTGCCAGTAGTAATCAGTATAATTCACCCCTCCACTTT.

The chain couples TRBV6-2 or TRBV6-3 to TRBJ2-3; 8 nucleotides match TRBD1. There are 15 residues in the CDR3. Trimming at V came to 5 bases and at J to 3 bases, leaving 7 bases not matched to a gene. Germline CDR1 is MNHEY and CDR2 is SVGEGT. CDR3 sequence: CASSNPTGATDTQYF. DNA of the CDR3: TGTGCCAGCAGTAATCCGACAGGGGCTACAGATACGCAGTATTTT.

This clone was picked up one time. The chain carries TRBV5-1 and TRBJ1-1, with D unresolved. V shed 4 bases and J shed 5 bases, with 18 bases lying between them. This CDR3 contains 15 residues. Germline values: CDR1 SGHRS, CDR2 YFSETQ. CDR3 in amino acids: CASSPGREDGTEAFF. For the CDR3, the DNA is TGCGCCAGCAGCCCAGGAAGGGAGGATGGGACTGAAGCTTTCTTT.

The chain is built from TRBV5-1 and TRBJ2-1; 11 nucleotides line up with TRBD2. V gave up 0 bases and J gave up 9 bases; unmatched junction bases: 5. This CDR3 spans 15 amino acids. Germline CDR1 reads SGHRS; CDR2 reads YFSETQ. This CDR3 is CASSLEASGGFEQFF. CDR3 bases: TGCGCCAGCAGCTTGGAGGCTAGCGGGGGGTTTGAGCAGTTCTTC.

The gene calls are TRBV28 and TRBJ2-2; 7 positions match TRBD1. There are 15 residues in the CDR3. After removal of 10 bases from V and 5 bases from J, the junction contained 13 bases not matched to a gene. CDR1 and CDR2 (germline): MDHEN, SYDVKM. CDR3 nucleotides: TGTGCCACGATTTTGGGGGCAGGGGGAACCGGGGAGCTGTTTTTT. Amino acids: CATILGAGGTGELFF.

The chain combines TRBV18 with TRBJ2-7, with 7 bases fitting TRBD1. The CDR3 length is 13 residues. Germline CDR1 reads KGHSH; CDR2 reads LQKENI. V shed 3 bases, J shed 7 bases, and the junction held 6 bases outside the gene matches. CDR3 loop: CASSPNAQGEQYF. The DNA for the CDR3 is TGTGCCAGCTCACCCAACGCACAGGGGGAGCAGTACTTC.

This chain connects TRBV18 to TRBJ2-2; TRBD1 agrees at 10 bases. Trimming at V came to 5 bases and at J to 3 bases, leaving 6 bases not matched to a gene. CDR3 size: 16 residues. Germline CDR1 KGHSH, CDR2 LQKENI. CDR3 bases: TGTGCCAGCTCATCGACAGGGGGCCGGGACACCGGGGAGCTGTTTTTT. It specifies CASSSTGGRDTGELFF.

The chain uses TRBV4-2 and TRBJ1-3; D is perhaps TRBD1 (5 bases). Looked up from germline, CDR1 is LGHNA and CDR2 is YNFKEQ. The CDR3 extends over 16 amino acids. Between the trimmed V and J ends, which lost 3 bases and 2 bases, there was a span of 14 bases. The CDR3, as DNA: TGTGCCAGCAGCCAGGGGGGACGGCTCGCTGGAAACACCATATATTTT. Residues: CASSQGGRLAGNTIYF.

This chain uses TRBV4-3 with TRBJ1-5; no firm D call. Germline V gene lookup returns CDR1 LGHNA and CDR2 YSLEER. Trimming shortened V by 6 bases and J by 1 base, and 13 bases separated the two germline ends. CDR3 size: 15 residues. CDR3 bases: TGCGCCAGCAGGCCAAGATACAGCAGCAATCAGCCCCAGCATTTT. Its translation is CASRPRYSSNQPQHF.

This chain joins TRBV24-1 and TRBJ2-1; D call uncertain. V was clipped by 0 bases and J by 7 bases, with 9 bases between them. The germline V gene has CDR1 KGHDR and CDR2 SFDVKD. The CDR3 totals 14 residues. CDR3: CATSDLLGKNEQFF. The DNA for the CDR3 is TGTGCCACCAGTGATTTGCTCGGAAAAAATGAGCAGTTCTTC.

CDR3 bases: TGTGCCAGCAGTTCCCCCCTAGCGCTAGAAGACCCCTCCTACAATGAGCAGTTCTTC. Translation: CASSSPLALEDPSYNEQFF. The genes are TRBV6-2 or TRBV6-3 and TRBJ2-1; tentatively, D is TRBD2 (6 bases). The CDR3 extends over 19 amino acids. Trimming pared 4 bases from V and 0 bases from J, leaving 22 bases between. CDR1 is MNHEY and CDR2 is SVGEGT in the germline V gene.

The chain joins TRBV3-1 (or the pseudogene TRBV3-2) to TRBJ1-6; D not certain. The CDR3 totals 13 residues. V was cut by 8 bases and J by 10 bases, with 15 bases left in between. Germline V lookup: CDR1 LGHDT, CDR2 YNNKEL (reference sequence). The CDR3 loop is CASGPNGYSPLHF. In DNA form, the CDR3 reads TGTGCCAGCGGCCCTAACGGGTACTCACCCCTCCACTTT.

The CDR3 DNA sequence: TGTGCCAGCAGCTTTTCTCGGGGCTACGAGCAGTACTTC. Translation gives CASSFSRGYEQYF. This rearrangement joins TRBV7-2 to TRBJ2-7; possibly TRBD2 for D (5 bases). The CDR3 is 13 amino acids. With 3 bases removed from V and 3 bases from J, the gap between germline ends came to 9 bases. The germline V gene encodes CDR1 SGHTA and CDR2 FQGNSA.

The CDR3 loop is CASSLTLNTEAFF. In nucleotides, the CDR3 is TGTGCCAGCAGCCTCACACTGAACACTGAAGCTTTCTTT. V is TRBV28 and J is TRBJ1-1; no clear D gene. The CDR3 length is 13 residues. The V gene lost 6 bases and the J gene lost 0 bases, with 8 bases spanning the gap. Germline CDR1 reads MDHEN; CDR2 reads SYDVKM.

The CDR3 region is CSVRQLGGGTSGAPWTQYF. The CDR3 DNA reads as TGCAGCGTCCGCCAATTAGGTGGGGGGACTAGCGGAGCACCATGGACCCAGTACTTC. The gene calls are TRBV29-1 and TRBJ2-5, with 11 positions matching TRBD2. Germline lookup yields CDR1 SQVTM and CDR2 ANQGSEA. The CDR3 consists of 19 residues. V lost 6 bases and J lost 7; bases outside the gene matches: 25.

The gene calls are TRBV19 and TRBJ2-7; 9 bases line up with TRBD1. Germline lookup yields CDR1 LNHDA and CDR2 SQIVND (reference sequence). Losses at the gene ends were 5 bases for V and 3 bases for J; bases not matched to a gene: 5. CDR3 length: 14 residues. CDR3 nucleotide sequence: TGTGCCAGTAGTGTGGGGACAGGGATCTACGAGCAGTACTTC. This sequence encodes CASSVGTGIYEQYF.

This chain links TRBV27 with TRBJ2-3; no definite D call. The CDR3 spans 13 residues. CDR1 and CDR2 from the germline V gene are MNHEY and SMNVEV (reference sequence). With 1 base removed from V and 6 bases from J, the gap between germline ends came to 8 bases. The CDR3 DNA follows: TGTGCCAGCAGTTTATTGGGGTCCGATACGCAGTATTTT. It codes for CASSLLGSDTQYF.

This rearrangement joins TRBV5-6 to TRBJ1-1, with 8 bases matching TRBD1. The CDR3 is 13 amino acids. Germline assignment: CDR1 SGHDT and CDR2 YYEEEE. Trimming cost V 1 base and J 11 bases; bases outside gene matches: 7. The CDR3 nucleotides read TGTGCCAGCAGCTTGCCAGGGGGCTATCGGGCTTTCTTT. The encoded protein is CASSLPGGYRAFF.

The CDR3, as DNA: TGTGCCAGCAGCTTGGGTAGTGCCCCAGAAGATACGCAGTATTTT. This sequence encodes CASSLGSAPEDTQYF. The V and J genes are TRBV5-6 and TRBJ2-3; D is uncertain. Germline loops: CDR1 SGHDT, CDR2 YYEEEE. The CDR3 is 15 residues long. V was clipped by 0 bases and J by 5 bases, with 13 bases between them. Using reference TRBV5-6 and TRBJ2-3 for the parts outside the CDR3, the full variable domain is DAGVTQSPTHLIKTRGQQVTLRCSPKSGHDTVSWYQQALGQGPQFIFQYYEEEERQRGNFPDRFSGHQFPNYSSELNVNALLLGDSALYLCASSLGSAPEDTQYFGPGTRLTVL.

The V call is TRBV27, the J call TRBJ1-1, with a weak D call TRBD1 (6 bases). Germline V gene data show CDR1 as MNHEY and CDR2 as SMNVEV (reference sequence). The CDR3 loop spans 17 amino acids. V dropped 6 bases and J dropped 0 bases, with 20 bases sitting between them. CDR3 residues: CASSTEPVWGLNTEAFF. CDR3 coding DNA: TGTGCCAGCAGCACCGAGCCGGTCTGGGGGCTGAACACTGAAGCTTTCTTT.

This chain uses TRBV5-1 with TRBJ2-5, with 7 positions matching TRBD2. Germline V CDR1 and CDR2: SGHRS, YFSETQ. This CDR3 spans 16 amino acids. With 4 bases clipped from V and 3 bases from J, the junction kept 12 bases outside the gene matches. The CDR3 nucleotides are TGCGCCAGCAGCCCCCACGGCGGGGGTTCAGAAGAGACCCAGTACTTC. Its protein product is CASSPHGGGSEETQYF.

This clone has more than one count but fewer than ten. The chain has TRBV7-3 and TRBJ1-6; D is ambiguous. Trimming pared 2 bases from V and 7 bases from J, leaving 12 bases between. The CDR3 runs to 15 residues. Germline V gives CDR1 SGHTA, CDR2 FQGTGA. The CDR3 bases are TGTGCCAGCAGCTTATCCCGGTCCGAAAATTCACCCCTCCACTTT. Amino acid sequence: CASSLSRSENSPLHF.

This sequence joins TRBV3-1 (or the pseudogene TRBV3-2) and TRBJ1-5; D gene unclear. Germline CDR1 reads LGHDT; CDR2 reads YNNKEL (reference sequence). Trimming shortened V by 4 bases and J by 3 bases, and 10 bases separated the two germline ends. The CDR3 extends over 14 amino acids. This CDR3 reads CASSRGAINQPQHF. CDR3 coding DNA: TGTGCCAGCAGCCGCGGAGCTATCAATCAGCCCCAGCATTTT.

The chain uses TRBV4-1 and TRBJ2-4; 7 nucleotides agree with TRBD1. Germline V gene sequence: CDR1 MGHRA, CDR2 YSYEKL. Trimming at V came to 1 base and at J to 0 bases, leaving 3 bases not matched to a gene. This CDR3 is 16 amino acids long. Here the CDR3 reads CASSQVNRGAKNIQYF. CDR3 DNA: TGCGCCAGCAGCCAAGTCAACAGGGGAGCCAAAAACATTCAGTACTTC.

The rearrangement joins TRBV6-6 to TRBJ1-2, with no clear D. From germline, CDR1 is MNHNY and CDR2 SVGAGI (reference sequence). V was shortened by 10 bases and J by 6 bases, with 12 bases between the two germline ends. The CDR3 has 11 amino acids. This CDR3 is CATGGDHGYTF. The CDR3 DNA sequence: TGTGCCACCGGAGGAGACCATGGCTACACCTTC.

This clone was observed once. DNA for the CDR3: TGCAGCGTTGAAGAACTAGCGGGGACGGAGACCCAGTACTTC. Its protein is CSVEELAGTETQYF. This chain uses TRBV29-1 with TRBJ2-5; 10 bases line up with TRBD2. The CDR3 extends over 14 amino acids. Germline CDR1 is SQVTM and CDR2 is ANQGSEA. Trimming took 0 bases from V and 5 from J; bases not matched to a gene: 3.

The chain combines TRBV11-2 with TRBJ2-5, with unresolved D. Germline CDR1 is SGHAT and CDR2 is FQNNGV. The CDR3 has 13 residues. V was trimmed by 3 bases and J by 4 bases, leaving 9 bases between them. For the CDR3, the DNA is TGTGCCAGCAGCTTCTGGGTTGCAGAGACCCAGTACTTC. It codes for CASSFWVAETQYF.

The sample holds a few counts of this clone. The CDR3 nucleotides are TGTGCCAGCAGCGGGGTGTGGTCGACCATAAACTATGGCTACACCTTC. Translation: CASSGVWSTINYGYTF. This chain links TRBV5-6 with TRBJ1-2; D remains unclear. Germline V gene lookup returns CDR1 SGHDT and CDR2 YYEEEE. The CDR3 runs 16 residues. Between the trimmed V and J ends, which lost 4 bases and 2 bases, there was a span of 18 bases.

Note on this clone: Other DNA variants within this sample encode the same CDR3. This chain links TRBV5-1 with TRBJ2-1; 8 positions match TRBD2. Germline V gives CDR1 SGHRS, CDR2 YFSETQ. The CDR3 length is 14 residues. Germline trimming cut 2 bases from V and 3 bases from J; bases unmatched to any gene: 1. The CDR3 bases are TGCGCCAGCAGCTTAAGCGGGGGCTACAATGAGCAGTTCTTC. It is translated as CASSLSGGYNEQFF.